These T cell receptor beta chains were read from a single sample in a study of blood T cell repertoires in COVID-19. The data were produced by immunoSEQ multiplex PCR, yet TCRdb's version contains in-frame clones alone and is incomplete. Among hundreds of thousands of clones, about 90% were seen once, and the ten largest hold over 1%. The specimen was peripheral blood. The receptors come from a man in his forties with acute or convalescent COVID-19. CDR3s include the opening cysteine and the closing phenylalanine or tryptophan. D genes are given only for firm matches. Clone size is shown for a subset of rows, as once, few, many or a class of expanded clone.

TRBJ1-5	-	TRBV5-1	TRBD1	TGCGCCAGCAGCTTAACAGGGGTGAATCAGCCCCAGCATTTT	CASSLTGVNQPQHF
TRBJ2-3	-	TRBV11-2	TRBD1	TGTGCCAGCAGCTTAGCGAACCCCGGACAGGTCACAGATACGCAGTATTTT	CASSLANPGQVTDTQYF
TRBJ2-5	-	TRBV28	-	TGTGCCAGCAGTCCCCTGACATACAGCCTTCCTGGGGAGACCCAGTACTTC	CASSPLTYSLPGETQYF
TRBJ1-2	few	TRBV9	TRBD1	TGTGCCAGCAGCGTAGGACAGGGGGCCGACTATGGCTACACCTTC	CASSVGQGADYGYTF
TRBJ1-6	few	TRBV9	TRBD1	TGTGCCAGCAGCCCCCACCGGGACAGCTGGAATTCACCCCTCCACTTT	CASSPHRDSWNSPLHF
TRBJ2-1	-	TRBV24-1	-	TGTGCCACCAGTGATAAAAACAGGGTTCATGGGCAGTTCTTC	CATSDKNRVHGQFF
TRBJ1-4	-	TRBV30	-	TGTGCCTGGAGTGTTGGGGGGGAAAAACTGTTTTTT	CAWSVGGEKLFF
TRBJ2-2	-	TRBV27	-	TGTGCCAGTAGAACAGGGTCTGGTCGGGCCGGGGAGCTGTTTTTT	CASRTGSGRAGELFF
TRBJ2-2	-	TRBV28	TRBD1	TGTGCCAGCCATTTAACCTTCCCGCAGGGGGCAAAAGAGGGGGAGCTGTTTTTT	CASHLTFPQGAKEGELFF
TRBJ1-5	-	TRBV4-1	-	TGCGCCAGCAGCCTCGGACCGGGACTCACCATGAATAGCAATCAGCCCCAGCATTTT	CASSLGPGLTMNSNQPQHF
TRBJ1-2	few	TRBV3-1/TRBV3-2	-	TGTGCCAGCAGCCAAGAGAGGAGCTACACCTTC	CASSQERSYTF
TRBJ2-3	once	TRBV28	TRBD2	TGTGCCAGCAGTTTATGGAGGACTAGCGGGACATCGGCAGATACGCAGTATTTT	CASSLWRTSGTSADTQYF
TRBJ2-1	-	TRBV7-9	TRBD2	TGTGCCAGCAGCCAAGGACTAGCGGGAGGGCCCTACAATGAGCAGTTCTTC	CASSQGLAGGPYNEQFF
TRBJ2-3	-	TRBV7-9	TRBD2	TGTGCCAGCAGCTTAGATGTTGAGGCGGGGGTCACAGATACGCAGTATTTT	CASSLDVEAGVTDTQYF
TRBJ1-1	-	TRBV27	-	TGTGCCAGCAGTTTCTTACGGGAGGGCACTGAAGCTTTCTTT	CASSFLREGTEAFF
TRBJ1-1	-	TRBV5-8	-	TGTGCCAGCAGCTTGGAGGACAGACTGAACACTGAAGCTTTCTTT	CASSLEDRLNTEAFF
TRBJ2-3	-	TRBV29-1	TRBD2	TGCAGCGGCGGCCGGGACTACACAGATACGCAGTATTTT	CSGGRDYTDTQYF
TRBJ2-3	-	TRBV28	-	TGTGCCAGCAGTCCCCCGGGTGCGGGAGATACGCAGTATTTT	CASSPPGAGDTQYF
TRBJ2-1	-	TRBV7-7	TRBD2	TGTGCTAGCAGCCTTGGACTAGCGGGAGTGGATGAGCAGTTCTTC	CASSLGLAGVDEQFF
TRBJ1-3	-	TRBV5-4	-	TGTGCCAGCAGCTCCGCGCGGGGGGCTGGTGGAAACACCATATATTTT	CASSSARGAGGNTIYF
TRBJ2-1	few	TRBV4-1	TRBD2	TGCGCCAGCAGCCAATTAGCGGGGGTATACAATGAGCAGTTCTTC	CASSQLAGVYNEQFF
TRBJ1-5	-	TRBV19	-	TGTGCCAGTAGCCCAGAAGGACTGGGGAGCAATCAGCCCCAGCATTTT	CASSPEGLGSNQPQHF
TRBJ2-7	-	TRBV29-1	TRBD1	TGCAGCGTGACAGGGTCGGGGTATTCTAACGAGCAGTACTTC	CSVTGSGYSNEQYF
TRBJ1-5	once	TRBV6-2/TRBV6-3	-	TGTGCCAGCAGCCGGAGGGGGGGATACAATCAGCCCCAGCATTTT	CASSRRGGYNQPQHF
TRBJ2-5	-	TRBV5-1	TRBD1	TGCGCCAGCAGCTCGGGACAGGGGGCGGTGGAGACCCAGTACTTC	CASSSGQGAVETQYF
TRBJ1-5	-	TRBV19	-	TGTGCCAGTAGTATTGGCAGGCAATATAGCAATCAGCCCCAGCATTTT	CASSIGRQYSNQPQHF
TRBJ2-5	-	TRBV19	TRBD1	TGTGCCAGCGGGGGGACAGGGGGAGAGACCCAGTACTTC	CASGGTGGETQYF
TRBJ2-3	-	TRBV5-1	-	TGCGCCAGCAGCTGGAGCCCCCAAGAGAGCACAGATACGCAGTATTTT	CASSWSPQESTDTQYF
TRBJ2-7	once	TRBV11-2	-	TGTGCCAGCAGCCCGTGGGCAGGGGGAGGTGGCGAGCAGTACTTC	CASSPWAGGGGEQYF
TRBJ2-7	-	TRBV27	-	TGTGCCAGCAGTTCGACAGGAACGTACGAGCAGTACTTC	CASSSTGTYEQYF
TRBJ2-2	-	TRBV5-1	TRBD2	TGCGCCAGCACCACCAGCGGGAGTGTCGGGGAGCTGTTTTTT	CASTTSGSVGELFF
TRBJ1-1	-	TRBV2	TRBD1	TGTGCCAGCAGTAAAGGGACAGCGAACACTGAAGCTTTCTTT	CASSKGTANTEAFF
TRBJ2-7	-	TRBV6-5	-	TGTGCCAGCGGAACAGGGAATTTCTACGAGCAGTACTTC	CASGTGNFYEQYF
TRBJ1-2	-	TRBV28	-	TGTGCCAGCAGCCCCCCGGGGAGTGCCTATGGCTACACCTTC	CASSPPGSAYGYTF
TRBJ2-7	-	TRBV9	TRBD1	TGTGCCAGCAGTGCATCCGGGACAGGGCCCTACGAGCAGTACTTC	CASSASGTGPYEQYF
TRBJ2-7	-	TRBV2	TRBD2	TGTGCCAGCAGTCCTTTGGGCGGGAGTGGTTACGAGCAGTACTTC	CASSPLGGSGYEQYF
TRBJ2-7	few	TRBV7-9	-	TGTGCCAGCAGCTTAACAGAGGAGCAGTACTTC	CASSLTEEQYF
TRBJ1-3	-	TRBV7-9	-	TGTGCCATTCACAGGGTCTACTCTGGAAACACCATATATTTT	CAIHRVYSGNTIYF
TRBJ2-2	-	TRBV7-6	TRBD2	TGTGCCAGCAGCTCCCTGGGCGGGGGGGTCACCGGGGAGCTGTTTTTT	CASSSLGGGVTGELFF
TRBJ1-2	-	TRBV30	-	TGTGCCTGGAAGAGGACAGCTTATGGCTACACCTTC	CAWKRTAYGYTF
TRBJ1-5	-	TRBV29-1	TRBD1	TGCAGCGCGGGACAGGGACATCAGCCCCAGCATTTT	CSAGQGHQPQHF
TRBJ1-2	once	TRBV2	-	TGTGCCAGCAGTGAATTGGGCAGCTATGGCTACACCTTC	CASSELGSYGYTF
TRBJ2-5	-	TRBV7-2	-	TGTGCCAGCAGCAGGACTCAAGAGACCCAGTACTTC	CASSRTQETQYF